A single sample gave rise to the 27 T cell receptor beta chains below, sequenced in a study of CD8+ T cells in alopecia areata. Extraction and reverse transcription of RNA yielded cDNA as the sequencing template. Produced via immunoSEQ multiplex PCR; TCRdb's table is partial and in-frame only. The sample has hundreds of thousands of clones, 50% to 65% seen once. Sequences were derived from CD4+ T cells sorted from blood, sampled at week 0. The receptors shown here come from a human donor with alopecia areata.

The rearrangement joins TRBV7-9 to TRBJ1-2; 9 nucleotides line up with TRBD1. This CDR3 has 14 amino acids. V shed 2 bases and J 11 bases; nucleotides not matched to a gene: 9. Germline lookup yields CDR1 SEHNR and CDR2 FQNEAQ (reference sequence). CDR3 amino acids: CASSLMGQGSWYTF. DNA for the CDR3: TGTGCCAGCAGCTTAATGGGACAGGGTTCTTGGTACACCTTC.

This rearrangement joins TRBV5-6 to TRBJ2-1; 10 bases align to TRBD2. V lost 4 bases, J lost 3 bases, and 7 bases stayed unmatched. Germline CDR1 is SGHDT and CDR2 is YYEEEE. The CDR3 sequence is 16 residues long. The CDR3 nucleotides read TGTGCCAGCAGCAGATACCTAGCGGGGGACTACAATGAGCAGTTCTTC. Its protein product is CASSRYLAGDYNEQFF. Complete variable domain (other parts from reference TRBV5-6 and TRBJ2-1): DAGVTQSPTHLIKTRGQQVTLRCSPKSGHDTVSWYQQALGQGPQFIFQYYEEEERQRGNFPDRFSGHQFPNYSSELNVNALLLGDSALYLCASSRYLAGDYNEQFFGPGTRLTVL.

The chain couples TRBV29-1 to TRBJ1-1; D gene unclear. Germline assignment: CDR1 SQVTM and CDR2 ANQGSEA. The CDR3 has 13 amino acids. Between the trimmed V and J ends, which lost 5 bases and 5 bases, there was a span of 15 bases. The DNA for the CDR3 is TGCAGCGTTCCGTCCCCAGGCGGAACTGAAGCTTTCTTT. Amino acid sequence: CSVPSPGGTEAFF.

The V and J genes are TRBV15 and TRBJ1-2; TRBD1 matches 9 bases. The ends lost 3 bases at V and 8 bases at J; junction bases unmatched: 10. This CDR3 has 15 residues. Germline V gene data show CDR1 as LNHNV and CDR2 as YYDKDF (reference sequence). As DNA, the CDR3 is TGTGCCACCAGCAGTGAGGGGACAGGGTGGGAAGGCTACACCTTC. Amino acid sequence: CATSSEGTGWEGYTF.

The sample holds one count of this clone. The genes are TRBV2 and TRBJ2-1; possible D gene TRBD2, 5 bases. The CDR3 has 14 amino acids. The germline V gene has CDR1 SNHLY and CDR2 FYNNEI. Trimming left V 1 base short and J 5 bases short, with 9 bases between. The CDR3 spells CASSEERGNNEQFF. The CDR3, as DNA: TGTGCCAGCAGTGAAGAACGGGGTAACAATGAGCAGTTCTTC.

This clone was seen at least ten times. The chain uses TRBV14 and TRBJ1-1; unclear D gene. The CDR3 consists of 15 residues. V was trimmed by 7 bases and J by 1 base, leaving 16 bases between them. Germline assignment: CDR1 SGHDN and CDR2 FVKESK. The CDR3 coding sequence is TGTGCCAGCACCCCACAGCAGCACCGGAACACTGAAGCTTTCTTT. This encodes CASTPQQHRNTEAFF. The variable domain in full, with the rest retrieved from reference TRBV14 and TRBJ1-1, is EAGVTQFPSHSVIEKGQTVTLRCDPISGHDNLYWYRRVMGKEIKFLLHFVKESKQDESGMPNNRFLAERTGGTYSTLKVQPAELEDSGVYFCASTPQQHRNTEAFFGQGTRLTVV.

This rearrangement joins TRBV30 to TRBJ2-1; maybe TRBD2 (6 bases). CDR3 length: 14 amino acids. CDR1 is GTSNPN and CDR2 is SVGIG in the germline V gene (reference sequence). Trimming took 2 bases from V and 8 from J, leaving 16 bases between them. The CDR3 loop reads CAWSIGGMADEQFF. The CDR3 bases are TGTGCCTGGAGTATCGGGGGTATGGCGGATGAGCAGTTCTTC. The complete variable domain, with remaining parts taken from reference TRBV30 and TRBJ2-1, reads SQTIHQWPATLVQPVGSPLSLECTVEGTSNPNLYWYRQAAGRGLQLLFYSVGIGQISSEVPQNLSASRPQDRQFILSSKKLLLSDSGFYLCAWSIGGMADEQFFGPGTRLTVL.

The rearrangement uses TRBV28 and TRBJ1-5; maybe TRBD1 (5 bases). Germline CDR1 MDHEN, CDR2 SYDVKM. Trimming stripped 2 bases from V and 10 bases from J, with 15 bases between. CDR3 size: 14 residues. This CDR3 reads CASSLVADSQPQHF. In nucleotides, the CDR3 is TGTGCCAGCAGTTTAGTTGCAGACAGTCAACCCCAGCATTTT.

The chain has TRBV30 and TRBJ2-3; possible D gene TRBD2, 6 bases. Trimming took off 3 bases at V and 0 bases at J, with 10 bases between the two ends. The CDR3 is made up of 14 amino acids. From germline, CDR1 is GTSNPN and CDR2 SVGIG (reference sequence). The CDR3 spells CAWREGPSTDTQYF. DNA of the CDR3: TGTGCCTGGAGGGAGGGACCTAGCACAGATACGCAGTATTTT.

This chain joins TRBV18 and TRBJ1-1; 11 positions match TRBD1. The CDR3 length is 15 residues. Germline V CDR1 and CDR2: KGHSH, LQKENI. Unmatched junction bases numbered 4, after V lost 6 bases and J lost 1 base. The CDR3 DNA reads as TGTGCCAGCTCCACCGGGACAGGGGGGAACACTGAAGCTTTCTTT. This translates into CASSTGTGGNTEAFF. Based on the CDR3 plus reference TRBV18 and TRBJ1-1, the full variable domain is NAGVMQNPRHLVRRRGQEARLRCSPMKGHSHVYWYRQLPEEGLKFMVYLQKENIIDESGMPKERFSAEFPKEGPSILRIQQVVRGDSAAYFCASSTGTGGNTEAFFGQGTRLTVV.

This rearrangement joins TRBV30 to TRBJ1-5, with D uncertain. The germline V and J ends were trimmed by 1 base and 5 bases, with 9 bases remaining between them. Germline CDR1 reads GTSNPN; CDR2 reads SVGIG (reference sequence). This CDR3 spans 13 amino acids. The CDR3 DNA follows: TGTGCCTGGAGTGCCCCGGGCTATCAGCCCCAGCATTTT. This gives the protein CAWSAPGYQPQHF. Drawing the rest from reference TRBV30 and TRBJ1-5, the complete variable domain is SQTIHQWPATLVQPVGSPLSLECTVEGTSNPNLYWYRQAAGRGLQLLFYSVGIGQISSEVPQNLSASRPQDRQFILSSKKLLLSDSGFYLCAWSAPGYQPQHFGDGTRLSIL.

The chain's CDR3 is CASSPAAGRNQPQHF. The CDR3 nucleotides read TGTGCCAGTAGCCCCGCCGCAGGGAGGAATCAGCCCCAGCATTTT. This chain joins TRBV19 and TRBJ1-5, with TRBD1 as a possible D gene (5 bases). CDR3 length: 15 residues. V lost 6 bases and J lost 4, with 16 bases in between. Per germline, CDR1 LNHDA and CDR2 SQIVND (reference sequence).

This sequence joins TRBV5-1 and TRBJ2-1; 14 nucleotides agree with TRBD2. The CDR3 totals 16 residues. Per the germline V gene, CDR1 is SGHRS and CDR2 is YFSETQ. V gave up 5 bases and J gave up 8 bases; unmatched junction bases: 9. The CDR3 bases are TGCGCCAGCAGTCCCGGGACTAGCGGGAGTTTGTATGAGCAGTTCTTC. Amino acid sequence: CASSPGTSGSLYEQFF.

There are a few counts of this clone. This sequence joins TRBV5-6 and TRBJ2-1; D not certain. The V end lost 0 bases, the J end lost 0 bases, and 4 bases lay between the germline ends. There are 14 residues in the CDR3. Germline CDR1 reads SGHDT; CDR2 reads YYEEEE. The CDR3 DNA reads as TGTGCCAGCAGCTTGGACTACTCCTACAATGAGCAGTTCTTC. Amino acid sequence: CASSLDYSYNEQFF.

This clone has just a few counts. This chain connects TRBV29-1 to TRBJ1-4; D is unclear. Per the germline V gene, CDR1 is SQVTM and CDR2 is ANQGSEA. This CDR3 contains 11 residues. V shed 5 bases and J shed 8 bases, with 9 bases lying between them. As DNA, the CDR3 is TGCAGCGTTCGGGATCAGGAAAAACTGTTTTTT. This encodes CSVRDQEKLFF.

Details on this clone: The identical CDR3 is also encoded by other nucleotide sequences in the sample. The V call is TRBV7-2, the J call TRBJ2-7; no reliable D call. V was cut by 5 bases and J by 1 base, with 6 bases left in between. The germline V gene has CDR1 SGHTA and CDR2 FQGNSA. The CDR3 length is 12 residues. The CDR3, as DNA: TGTGCCAGCAGCCCTCGTTCCTACGAGCAGTACTTC. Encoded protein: CASSPRSYEQYF.

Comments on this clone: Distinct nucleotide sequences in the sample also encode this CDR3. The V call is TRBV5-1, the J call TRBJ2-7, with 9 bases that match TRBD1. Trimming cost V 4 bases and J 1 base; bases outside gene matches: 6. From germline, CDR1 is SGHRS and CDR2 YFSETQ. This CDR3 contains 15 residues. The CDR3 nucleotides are TGCGCCAGCAGCAACCGGGACAGGGCTTCCTACGAGCAGTACTTC. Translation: CASSNRDRASYEQYF.

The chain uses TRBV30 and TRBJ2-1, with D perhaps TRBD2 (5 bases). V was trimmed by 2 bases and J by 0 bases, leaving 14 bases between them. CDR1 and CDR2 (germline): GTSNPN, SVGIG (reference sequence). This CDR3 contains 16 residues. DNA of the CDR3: TGTGCCTGGAGTTTAGGGCGGGCCCACTCCTACAATGAGCAGTTCTTC. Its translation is CAWSLGRAHSYNEQFF.

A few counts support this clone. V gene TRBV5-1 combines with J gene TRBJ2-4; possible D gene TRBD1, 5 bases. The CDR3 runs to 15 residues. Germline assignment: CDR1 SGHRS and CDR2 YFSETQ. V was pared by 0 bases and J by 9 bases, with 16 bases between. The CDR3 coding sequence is TGCGCCAGCAGCTTGGAGCAACACAGGCTCAGCATTCAGTACTTC. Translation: CASSLEQHRLSIQYF.

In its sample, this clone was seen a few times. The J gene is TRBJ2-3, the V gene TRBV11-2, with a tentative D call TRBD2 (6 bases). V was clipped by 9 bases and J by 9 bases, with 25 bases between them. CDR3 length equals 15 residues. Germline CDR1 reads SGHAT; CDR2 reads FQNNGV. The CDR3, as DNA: TGTGCCAGTGGGAGCAGCTCTACTTGGGGGGACACGCAGTATTTT. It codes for CASGSSSTWGDTQYF.

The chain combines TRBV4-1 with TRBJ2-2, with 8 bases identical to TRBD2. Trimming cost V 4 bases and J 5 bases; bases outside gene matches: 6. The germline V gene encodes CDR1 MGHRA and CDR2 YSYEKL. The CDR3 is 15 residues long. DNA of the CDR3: TGCGCCAGCAGCCCCGGACTAGCAGCGACCGGGGAGCTGTTTTTT. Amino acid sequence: CASSPGLAATGELFF.

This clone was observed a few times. CDR3 bases: TGTGCCTATCAAACCTCTGGGGCCAACGTCCTGACTTTC. It specifies CAYQTSGANVLTF. The rearrangement uses TRBV6-6 and TRBJ2-6; D remains ambiguous. Germline V gene data show CDR1 as MNHNY and CDR2 as SVGAGI (reference sequence). V was pared by 11 bases and J by 0 bases, with 8 bases between. The CDR3 contains 13 residues.

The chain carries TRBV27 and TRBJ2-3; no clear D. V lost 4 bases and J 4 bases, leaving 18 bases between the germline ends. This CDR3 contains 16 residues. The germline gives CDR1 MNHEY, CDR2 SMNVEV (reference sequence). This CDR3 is CASSSMGRSISDTQYF. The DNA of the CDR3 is TGTGCCAGCAGTTCTATGGGCAGGAGTATATCAGATACGCAGTATTTT.

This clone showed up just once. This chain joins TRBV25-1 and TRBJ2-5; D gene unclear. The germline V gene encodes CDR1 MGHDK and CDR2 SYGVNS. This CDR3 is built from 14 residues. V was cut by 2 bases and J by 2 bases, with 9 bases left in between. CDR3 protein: CASSEGVQQETQYF. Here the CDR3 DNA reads TGTGCCAGCAGTGAAGGGGTCCAGCAAGAGACCCAGTACTTC.

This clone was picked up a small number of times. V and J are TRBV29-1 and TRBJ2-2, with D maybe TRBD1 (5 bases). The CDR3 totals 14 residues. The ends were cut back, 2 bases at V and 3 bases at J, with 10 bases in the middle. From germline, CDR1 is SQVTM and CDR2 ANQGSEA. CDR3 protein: CSVERFRDTGELFF. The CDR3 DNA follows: TGCAGCGTTGAAAGGTTCAGGGACACCGGGGAGCTGTTTTTT.

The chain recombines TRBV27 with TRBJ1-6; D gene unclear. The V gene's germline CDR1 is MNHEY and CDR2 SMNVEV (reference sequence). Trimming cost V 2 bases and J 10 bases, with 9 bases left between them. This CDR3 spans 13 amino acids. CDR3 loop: CASSLDIGSPLHF. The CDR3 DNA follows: TGTGCCAGCAGTTTAGACATCGGATCACCCCTCCACTTT.

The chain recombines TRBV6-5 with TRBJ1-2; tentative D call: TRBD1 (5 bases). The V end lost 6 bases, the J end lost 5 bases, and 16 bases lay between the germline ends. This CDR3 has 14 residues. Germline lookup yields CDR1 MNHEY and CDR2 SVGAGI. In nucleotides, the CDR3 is TGTGCCAGCAGGGGGAAAGGGGTGAATTATGGCTACACCTTC. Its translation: CASRGKGVNYGYTF.